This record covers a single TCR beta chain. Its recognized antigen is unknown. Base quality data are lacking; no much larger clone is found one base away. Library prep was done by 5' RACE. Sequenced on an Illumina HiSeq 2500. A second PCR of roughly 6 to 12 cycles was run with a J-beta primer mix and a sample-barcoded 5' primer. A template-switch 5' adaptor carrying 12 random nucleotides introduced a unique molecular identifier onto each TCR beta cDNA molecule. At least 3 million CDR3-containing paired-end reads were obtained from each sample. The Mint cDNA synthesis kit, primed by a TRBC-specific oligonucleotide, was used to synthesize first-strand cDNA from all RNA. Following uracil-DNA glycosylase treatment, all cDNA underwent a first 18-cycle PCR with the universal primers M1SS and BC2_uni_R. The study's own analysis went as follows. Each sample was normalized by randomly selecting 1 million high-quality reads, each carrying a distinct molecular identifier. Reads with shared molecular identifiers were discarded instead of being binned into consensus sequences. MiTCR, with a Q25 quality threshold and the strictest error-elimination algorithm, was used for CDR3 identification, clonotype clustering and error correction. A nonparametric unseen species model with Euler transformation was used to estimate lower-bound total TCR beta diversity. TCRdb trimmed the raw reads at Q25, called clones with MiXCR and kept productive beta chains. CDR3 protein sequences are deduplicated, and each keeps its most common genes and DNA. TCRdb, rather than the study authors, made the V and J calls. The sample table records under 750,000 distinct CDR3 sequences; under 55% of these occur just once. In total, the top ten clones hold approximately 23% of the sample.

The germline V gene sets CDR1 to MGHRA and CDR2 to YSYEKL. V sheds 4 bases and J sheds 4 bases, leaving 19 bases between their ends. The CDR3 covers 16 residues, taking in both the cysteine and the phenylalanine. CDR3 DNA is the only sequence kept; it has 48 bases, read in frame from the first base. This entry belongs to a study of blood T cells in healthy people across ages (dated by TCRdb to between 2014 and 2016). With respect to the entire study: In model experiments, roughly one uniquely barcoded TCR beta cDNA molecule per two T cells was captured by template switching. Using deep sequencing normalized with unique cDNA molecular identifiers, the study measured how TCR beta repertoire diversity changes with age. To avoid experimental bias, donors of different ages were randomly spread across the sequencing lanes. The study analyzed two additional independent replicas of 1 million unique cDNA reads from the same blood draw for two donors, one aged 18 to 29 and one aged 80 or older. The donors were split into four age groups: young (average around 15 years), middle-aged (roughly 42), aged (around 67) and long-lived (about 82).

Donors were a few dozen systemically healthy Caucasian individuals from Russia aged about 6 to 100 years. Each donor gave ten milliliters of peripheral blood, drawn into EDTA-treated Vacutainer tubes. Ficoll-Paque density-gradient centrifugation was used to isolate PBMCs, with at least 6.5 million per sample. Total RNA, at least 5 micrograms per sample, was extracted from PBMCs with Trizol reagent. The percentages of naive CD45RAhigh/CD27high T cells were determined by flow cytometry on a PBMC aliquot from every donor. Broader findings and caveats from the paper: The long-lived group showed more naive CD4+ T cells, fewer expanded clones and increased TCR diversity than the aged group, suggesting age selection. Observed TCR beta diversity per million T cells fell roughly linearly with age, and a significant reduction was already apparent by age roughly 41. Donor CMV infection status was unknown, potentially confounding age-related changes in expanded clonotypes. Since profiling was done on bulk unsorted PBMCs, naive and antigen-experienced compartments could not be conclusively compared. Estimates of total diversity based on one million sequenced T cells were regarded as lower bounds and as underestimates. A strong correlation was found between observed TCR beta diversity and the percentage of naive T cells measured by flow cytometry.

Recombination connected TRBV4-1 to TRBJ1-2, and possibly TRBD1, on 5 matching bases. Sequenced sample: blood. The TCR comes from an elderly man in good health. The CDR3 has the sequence CASSPSNLRQTYGYTF. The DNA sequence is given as TGCGCCAGCAGCCCGTCAAATCTTCGACAGACCTATGGCTACACCTTC.